This TCR beta chain is drawn from a study of shared clonotypes between healthy human individuals. Study overall: Researchers assigned three CD4 naive, three CD4 memory, two CD8 naive and one CD8 memory plate to each donor.

The count of this clone is one. Other DNA sequences in this sample translate to the same CDR3. Some clones are missing from TCRdb's copy, which holds only in-frame ones; the method was immunoSEQ multiplex PCR. The sample contains millions of clones, 85% to 95% of which appear only once. Germline CDR1 reads SGHNT; CDR2 reads YYREEE (reference sequence). The CDR3 runs 15 residues. J lost 4 bases, V lost 1 base, and 2 bases had no gene match. The V gene is TRBV5-4, the J gene TRBJ2-7, with 13 bases identical to TRBD2. The sample was naive CD4+ T cells from PBMCs. Subset of the sample: CD45RA+ positively selected. This sequence originates from a young man in good health. Some clones in this sample may be carry-over from other donors' samples. CDR3 loop: CASSLTSGRAYEQYF. The CDR3 region has the DNA TGTGCCAGCAGCTTGACTAGCGGGAGGGCGTACGAGCAGTACTTC.